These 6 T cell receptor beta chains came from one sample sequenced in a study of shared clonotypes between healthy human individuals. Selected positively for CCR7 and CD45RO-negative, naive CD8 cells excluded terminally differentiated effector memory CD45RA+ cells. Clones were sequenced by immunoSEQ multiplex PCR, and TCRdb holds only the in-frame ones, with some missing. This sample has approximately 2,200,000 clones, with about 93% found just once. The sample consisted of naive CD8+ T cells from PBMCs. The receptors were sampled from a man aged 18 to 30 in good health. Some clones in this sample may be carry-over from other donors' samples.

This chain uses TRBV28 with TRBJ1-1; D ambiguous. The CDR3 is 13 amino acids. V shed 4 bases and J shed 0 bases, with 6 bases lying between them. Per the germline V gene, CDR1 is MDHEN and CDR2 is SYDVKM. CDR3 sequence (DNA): TGTGCCAGCAGTTCCCCCATGAACACTGAAGCTTTCTTT. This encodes CASSSPMNTEAFF.

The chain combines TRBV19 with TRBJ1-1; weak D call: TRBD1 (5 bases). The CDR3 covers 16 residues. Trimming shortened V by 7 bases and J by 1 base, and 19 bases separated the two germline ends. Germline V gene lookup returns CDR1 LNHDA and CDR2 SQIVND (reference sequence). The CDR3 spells CASIFRRQNENTEAFF. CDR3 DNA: TGTGCCAGTATTTTCCGAAGACAGAACGAGAACACTGAAGCTTTCTTT.

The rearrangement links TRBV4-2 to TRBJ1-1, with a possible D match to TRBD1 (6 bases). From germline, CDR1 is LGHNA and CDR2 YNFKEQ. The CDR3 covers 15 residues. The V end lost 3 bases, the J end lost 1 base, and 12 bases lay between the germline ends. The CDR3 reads CASSHRWGANTEAFF. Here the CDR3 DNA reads TGTGCCAGCAGCCACCGGTGGGGGGCGAACACTGAAGCTTTCTTT.

CDR3 loop: CATSRTPREAGGGEQFF. The CDR3 DNA sequence: TGTGCCACCAGCAGAACCCCAAGGGAAGCGGGAGGTGGTGAGCAGTTCTTC. The chain combines TRBV15 with TRBJ2-1, with TRBD2 identical over 9 bases. The trim removed 2 bases at V and 9 bases at J, leaving 14 bases unmatched. The CDR3 spans 17 residues. Germline values: CDR1 LNHNV, CDR2 YYDKDF (reference sequence).

The CDR3 here is CASTPRPGTLTSDTQYF. The DNA for the CDR3 is TGCGCCAGCACTCCACGACCCGGGACTTTGACATCGGATACGCAGTATTTT. The V call is TRBV5-1, the J call TRBJ2-3; D perhaps matches TRBD2 (6 bases). The CDR3 consists of 17 residues. The V gene's germline CDR1 is SGHRS and CDR2 YFSETQ. Trimming shortened V by 6 bases and J by 6 bases, and 26 bases separated the two germline ends.

The DNA of the CDR3 is TGTGCCACCACACGGACCCGGCAGGTCGCCGGGGAGCTGTTTTTT. Amino acids: CATTRTRQVAGELFF. The chain is built from TRBV27 and TRBJ2-2; D remains ambiguous. The CDR3 is 15 amino acids. Trimming left V 10 bases short and J 6 bases short, with 21 bases between. Germline loops: CDR1 MNHEY, CDR2 SMNVEV (reference sequence).